This TCR beta chain was recovered during a study of shared clonotypes between healthy human individuals. Sequencing was performed with immunoSEQ multiplex PCR; in TCRdb, only in-frame clones are kept and a portion is missing. The table includes about 320,000 clones, about nine tenths detected once. This CDR3 has 11 residues. Germline-derived CDR1 and CDR2 are MNHEY and SVGAGI. V was clipped by 7 bases and J by 2 bases, with 5 bases between them. The material sequenced was memory CD8+ T cells sorted from blood. Subset reported: CD45RO+ cells pooled with CCR7-negative TemRA cells. The V call is TRBV6-5, the J call TRBJ2-5; D remains unclear. The source is a man younger than 35 in good health. The CDR3 loop is CASNSQETQYF. The CDR3 DNA is TGTGCCAGCAATTCGCAAGAGACCCAGTACTTC.